The clone carrying this TCR beta chain was detected many times. Its target is unknown. This sample is part of a study of CD8 T cells in ankylosing spondylitis. Germline CDR1 is ENHRY and CDR2 is SYGVKD. The CDR3 runs 15 residues. Trimming pared 3 bases from V and 2 bases from J, leaving 14 bases between. Study results and limitations: Significant enrichment of disease-linked clones was reported in matched ankylosing spondylitis synovial fluid.

One entry per CDR3 protein, called by TCRdb with MiXCR from the 5' RACE reads. The table includes 240,000 or so distinct CDR3 sequences, approximately 11% detected once. The sequence was collected from a male donor with ankylosing spondylitis or in good health (not recorded which). The V and J genes are TRBV10-3 and TRBJ2-7; D not resolved. The sequencing sample was made of blood, either unsorted or a sorted T cell fraction (not recorded which). This CDR3 reads CAISDSNPPAYEQYF. Written as DNA, the CDR3 is TGTGCCATCAGTGATTCCAACCCCCCTGCCTACGAGCAGTACTTC.